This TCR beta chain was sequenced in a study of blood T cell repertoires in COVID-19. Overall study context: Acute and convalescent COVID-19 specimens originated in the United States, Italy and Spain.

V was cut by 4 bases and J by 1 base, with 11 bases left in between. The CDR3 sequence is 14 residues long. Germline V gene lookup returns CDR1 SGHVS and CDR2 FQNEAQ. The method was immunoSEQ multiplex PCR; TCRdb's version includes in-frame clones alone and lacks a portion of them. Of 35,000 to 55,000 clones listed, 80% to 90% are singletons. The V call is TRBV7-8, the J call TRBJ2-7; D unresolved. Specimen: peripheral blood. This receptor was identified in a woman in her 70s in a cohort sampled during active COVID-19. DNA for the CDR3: TGTGCCAGCAGCTCTTCGACTCTATCCTACGAGCAGTACTTC. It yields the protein CASSSSTLSYEQYF.